The TCR beta chain described here comes from a study of cytomegalovirus exposure and HLA in healthy donors. For the study at large: Among the approximately 380 donors who were genotyped, approximately 83% fell in the genetic ancestry cluster that is associated with self-reported Caucasian donors.

Points on this clone: At one end the junction does not follow the germline gene, possibly because of a read error.

Germline V gene data show CDR1 as SGHTA and CDR2 as FQGTGA. The CDR3 is 15 residues long. The PCR employed 60 Vbeta primers together with 13 Jbeta primers. Sequenced by immunoSEQ multiplex PCR; TCRdb stores in-frame clones only, minus some. Among roughly 93,000 clones listed, more than 70% were seen once. The rearrangement uses TRBV7-3 and TRBJ1-2; D unclear. The clonotype was recovered from a man aged 35 to 55 in good health and CMV-seronegative. The sample was PBMCs. CDR3 DNA sequence: TGTGCCAGCAGCCTAACCATCGATAGTGCAAATGGCTACACCTTC. Translation gives CASSLTIDSANGYTF.